The rows below give T cell receptor beta chains drawn from one sample of a study of shared clonotypes between healthy human individuals. TCRdb's copy holds only in-frame clones and misses some; the assay was immunoSEQ multiplex PCR. In the table there are about a million clones, over 60% of which are singletons. The sequencing input was memory CD4+ T cells sorted from blood. These receptors originate from a man aged 18 to 30 in good health. Both conserved end residues are part of each CDR3. Fields, in order: D gene, V gene, J gene, CDR3 protein. D genes are given only for firm matches.

D: .; V: TRBV7-3; J: TRBJ1-1; CDR3: CASSYRGSGTEAFF
D: .; V: TRBV28; J: TRBJ1-4; CDR3: CASSLVLSSGKLFF
D: TRBD1; V: TRBV12-5; J: TRBJ2-3; CDR3: CASGSPRTGQDTQYF
D: .; V: TRBV5-1; J: TRBJ1-6; CDR3: CASSSTRGGNSPLHF
D: .; V: TRBV19; J: TRBJ1-4; CDR3: CATLTATNEKLFF
D: TRBD2; V: TRBV28; J: TRBJ2-3; CDR3: CASSWAHSRGGPTDTQYF
D: TRBD1; V: TRBV30; J: TRBJ2-7; CDR3: CAWLTGGREQYF
D: .; V: TRBV15; J: TRBJ1-1; CDR3: CATSTGHSTNTEAFF
D: .; V: TRBV11-2; J: TRBJ2-2; CDR3: CASWGLNTGELFF
D: .; V: TRBV10-3; J: TRBJ1-2; CDR3: CAIQGNYGYTF
D: .; V: TRBV11-2; J: TRBJ2-2; CDR3: CASSPDRGGGELFF
D: .; V: TRBV6-1; J: TRBJ2-5; CDR3: CASSEGQGRQTQYF
D: .; V: TRBV4-1; J: TRBJ1-3; CDR3: CASSQGVPLQDTIYF
D: .; V: TRBV7-9; J: TRBJ2-1; CDR3: CASSPKTLQFF
D: TRBD2; V: TRBV11-1; J: TRBJ2-1; CDR3: CASSPTGLAGGDAYNEQFF
D: TRBD1; V: TRBV29-1; J: TRBJ2-1; CDR3: CSVGTGTYNEQFF
D: .; V: TRBV6-6; J: TRBJ1-5; CDR3: CASSAIRDSNQPQHF
D: .; V: TRBV29-1; J: TRBJ1-3; CDR3: CSVEKGGGNTIYF
D: .; V: TRBV28; J: TRBJ1-5; CDR3: CASRMSGEGQPQHF
D: .; V: TRBV5-1; J: TRBJ1-1; CDR3: CASSLAGQMNTEAFF
D: TRBD1; V: TRBV5-1; J: TRBJ2-5; CDR3: CASSSTGGEAVETQYF
D: TRBD2; V: TRBV2; J: TRBJ2-7; CDR3: CASRGGMAGGPDEQYF
D: TRBD2; V: TRBV7-2; J: TRBJ2-2; CDR3: CASSLDGGRAAGELFF
D: .; V: TRBV5-1; J: TRBJ1-2; CDR3: CASSLGLMGYSANYGYTF
D: TRBD1; V: TRBV6-1; J: TRBJ1-3; CDR3: CASSEGQGFSGNTIYF
D: .; V: TRBV28; J: TRBJ2-6; CDR3: CASSLGYGANVLTF
D: TRBD2; V: TRBV7-2; J: TRBJ2-7; CDR3: CASSPRLASKKTYEQYF
D: TRBD2; V: TRBV10-3; J: TRBJ2-3; CDR3: CAISTSGGTDTQYF
D: .; V: TRBV12-5; J: TRBJ2-7; CDR3: CASGRETLSSYEQYF
D: .; V: TRBV18; J: TRBJ1-4; CDR3: CASSPITGSTNEKLFF
D: .; V: TRBV6-5; J: TRBJ1-2; CDR3: CASSLTPGQGDYGYTF
D: .; V: TRBV27; J: TRBJ1-1; CDR3: CASIPGQPLNTEAFF
D: .; V: TRBV18; J: TRBJ1-2; CDR3: CASSPGTRGYGYTF
D: TRBD2; V: TRBV18; J: TRBJ2-7; CDR3: CASSPGPSGLYEQYF
D: .; V: TRBV11-3; J: TRBJ2-3; CDR3: CASSLGLGGRADTQYF
D: .; V: TRBV18; J: TRBJ1-1; CDR3: CASSPVGDEAFF
D: TRBD1; V: TRBV2; J: TRBJ1-1; CDR3: CASGYRGTEAFF
D: .; V: TRBV29-1; J: TRBJ1-4; CDR3: CSVRSTNEKLFF
D: .; V: TRBV11-2; J: TRBJ1-2; CDR3: CASSLMTGYGYTF
D: TRBD1; V: TRBV18; J: TRBJ1-1; CDR3: CASSPAFLGQGMLNTEAFF
D: TRBD1; V: TRBV5-1; J: TRBJ2-6; CDR3: CASTPWTGAGANVLTF
D: .; V: TRBV7-2; J: TRBJ1-2; CDR3: CASSFVNYGYTF
D: .; V: TRBV6-5; J: TRBJ1-5; CDR3: CASSYSNSNQPQHF
D: .; V: TRBV29-1; J: TRBJ2-1; CDR3: CSVPSASYNEQFF
D: .; V: TRBV5-6; J: TRBJ1-4; CDR3: CASSWGRVNEKLFF
D: TRBD1; V: TRBV9; J: TRBJ1-6; CDR3: CASSPGQGWNSPLHF
D: .; V: TRBV28; J: TRBJ2-7; CDR3: CASTAQGIGYEQYF
D: .; V: TRBV19; J: TRBJ2-2; CDR3: CASSIGRGALNTGELFF
D: .; V: TRBV7-2; J: TRBJ2-3; CDR3: CASSRASTDTQYF
D: .; V: TRBV2; J: TRBJ2-7; CDR3: CASSERYEQYF
D: .; V: TRBV7-9; J: TRBJ1-3; CDR3: CASSSPRGGALGNTIYF
D: .; V: TRBV4-1; J: TRBJ1-3; CDR3: CASSNIYDSGNTIYF
D: TRBD1; V: TRBV6-5; J: TRBJ1-5; CDR3: CASSTNQGAPQPQHF
D: .; V: TRBV2; J: TRBJ2-1; CDR3: CASLLPGRHEQFF